The 32 T cell receptor beta chains below all came from one sample that was sequenced in a study of blood T cell repertoires in COVID-19. Here immunoSEQ multiplex PCR was the method, and the copy in TCRdb shows in-frame clones only, minus some. Here the sample spans 80,000 to 95,000 clones, over 80% being singletons. The material sequenced was peripheral blood. The receptors here all came from a woman at least 80 years old with active or convalescent COVID-19.

The V and J genes are TRBV6-6 and TRBJ1-1; TRBD1 matches 7 bases. CDR1 and CDR2 (germline): MNHNY, SVGAGI (reference sequence). The CDR3 covers 14 residues. V lost 6 bases, J lost 5 bases, and 9 bases stayed unmatched. The CDR3 spells CASSPTGIATEAFF. CDR3 DNA: TGTGCCAGCAGCCCGACAGGGATCGCTACTGAAGCTTTCTTT.

J is TRBJ2-2 and V is TRBV28; 8 positions agree with TRBD2. The V gene end was trimmed by 5 bases and the J gene end by 9 bases; junction bases not matched to a gene: 8. Germline loops: CDR1 MDHEN, CDR2 SYDVKM. The CDR3 loop spans 14 amino acids. The CDR3 DNA is TGTGCCAGCAGTAGGGGACTAGGTAGACGGGAGCTGTTTTTT. Protein sequence: CASSRGLGRRELFF.

This clone was found once. This chain joins TRBV25-1 and TRBJ1-2; D gene ambiguous. Germline V gives CDR1 MGHDK, CDR2 SYGVNS. With 2 bases removed from V and 2 bases from J, the gap between germline ends came to 3 bases. The CDR3 sequence is 12 residues long. DNA for the CDR3: TGTGCCAGCAGTGAAGTAAACTATGGCTACACCTTC. Its protein product is CASSEVNYGYTF.

This chain joins TRBV7-9 and TRBJ1-2, with no clear D. V lost 1 base, J lost 8 bases, and 11 bases lay in between. The CDR3 sequence is 13 residues long. Per the germline V gene, CDR1 is SEHNR and CDR2 is FQNEAQ (reference sequence). CDR3: CASSLEVSMGYTF. CDR3 coding DNA: TGTGCCAGCAGCTTAGAAGTCTCTATGGGCTACACCTTC.

The chain links TRBV6-2 or TRBV6-3 to TRBJ2-7, with 10 nucleotides matching TRBD2. The CDR3 is made up of 14 amino acids. CDR1 MNHEY and CDR2 SVGEGT come from the germline V gene. V gave up 6 bases and J gave up 4 bases; unmatched junction bases: 6. CDR3 amino acids: CASSPSGRGYEQYF. The CDR3 DNA is TGTGCCAGCAGCCCAAGCGGGAGGGGATACGAGCAGTACTTC.

This clone was seen more than once but under ten times. This chain connects TRBV7-2 to TRBJ1-1; no definite D call. The germline V gene has CDR1 SGHTA and CDR2 FQGNSA. This CDR3 contains 15 residues. V lost 1 base and J 0 bases, leaving 9 bases between the germline ends. CDR3 in amino acids: CASSLDRVMNTEAFF. CDR3 DNA sequence: TGTGCCAGCAGCTTAGACAGAGTGATGAACACTGAAGCTTTCTTT. Full variable domain (missing parts from reference TRBV7-2 and TRBJ1-1): GAGVSQSPSNKVTEKGKDVELRCDPISGHTALYWYRQSLGQGLEFLIYFQGNSAPDKSGLPSDRFSAERTGGSVSTLTIQRTQQEDSAVYLCASSLDRVMNTEAFFGQGTRLTVV.

The gene calls are TRBV5-1 and TRBJ1-1, with D possibly matching TRBD1 (6 bases). The V gene's germline CDR1 is SGHRS and CDR2 YFSETQ. Between the trimmed V and J ends, which lost 4 bases and 6 bases, there was a span of 13 bases. CDR3 length: 13 amino acids. CDR3 loop: CASSLTGYAEAFF. In DNA form, the CDR3 reads TGCGCCAGCAGCCTAACAGGGTACGCTGAAGCTTTCTTT. The entire variable domain, with the rest obtained from reference TRBV5-1 and TRBJ1-1, is as follows: KAGVTQTPRYLIKTRGQQVTLSCSPISGHRSVSWYQQTPGQGLQFLFEYFSETQRNKGNFPGRFSGRQFSNSRSEMNVSTLELGDSALYLCASSLTGYAEAFFGQGTRLTVV.

The chain links TRBV11-3 to TRBJ2-1, with 9 bases aligning to TRBD1. Trimming removed 1 base from V and 9 bases from J; junction bases left unmatched: 4. Germline V gene sequence: CDR1 SGHNT, CDR2 YENEEA. The CDR3 totals 14 residues. This CDR3 is CASSLGQGVGEQFF. CDR3 nucleotide sequence: TGTGCCAGCAGCTTAGGACAGGGGGTAGGTGAGCAGTTCTTC. Full variable domain (missing parts from reference TRBV11-3 and TRBJ2-1): EAGVVQSPRYKIIEKKQPVAFWCNPISGHNTLYWYLQNLGQGPELLIRYENEEAVDDSQLPKDRFSAERLKGVDSTLKIQPAELGDSAVYLCASSLGQGVGEQFFGPGTRLTVL.

The chain employs TRBV28 and TRBJ1-2; no definite D call. The CDR3 covers 14 residues. Germline V gene lookup returns CDR1 MDHEN and CDR2 SYDVKM. Trimming left V 9 bases short and J 4 bases short, with 18 bases between. The CDR3 DNA is TGTGCCAGTTTTTCCCTCTTACAGATCTATGGCTACACCTTC. It yields the protein CASFSLLQIYGYTF.

The chain couples TRBV3-1 (or the pseudogene TRBV3-2) to TRBJ2-5, with 12 bases aligning to TRBD2. J lost 4 bases, V lost 1 base, and 4 bases had no gene match. Germline-derived CDR1 and CDR2 are LGHDT and YNNKEL (reference sequence). The CDR3 covers 16 residues. CDR3 bases: TGTGCCAGCAGCCAAGGGACTAGCGGGGTCGGAGAGACCCAGTACTTC. Its protein is CASSQGTSGVGETQYF.

This clone was observed a handful of times. The chain recombines TRBV7-6 with TRBJ2-1; D uncertain. Germline CDR1 and CDR2: SGHVS and FNYEAQ. The length of the CDR3 is 13 residues. V was shortened by 5 bases and J by 6 bases, with 11 bases between the two germline ends. The CDR3 region is CASSDTEGNEQFF. The CDR3 DNA sequence: TGTGCCAGCAGCGACACTGAAGGCAATGAGCAGTTCTTC.

For the CDR3, the DNA is TGTGCCAGCAGCCCTAAGGAGGAAGGGCAGCCCCAGCATTTT. This gives the protein CASSPKEEGQPQHF. This sequence joins TRBV7-2 and TRBJ1-5; no reliable D call. The CDR3 consists of 14 residues. Germline V gene data show CDR1 as SGHTA and CDR2 as FQGNSA. Trimming took off 5 bases at V and 7 bases at J, with 15 bases between the two ends.

This sequence joins TRBV5-1 and TRBJ2-1; possibly TRBD1 for D (6 bases). Germline CDR1 and CDR2: SGHRS and YFSETQ. This CDR3 comprises 15 residues. Trimming took off 0 bases at V and 1 base at J, with 8 bases between the two ends. In nucleotides, the CDR3 is TGCGCCAGCAGCTTGGTAGGGGGTTCCTACAATGAGCAGTTCTTC. Translating it yields CASSLVGGSYNEQFF. Drawing the rest from reference TRBV5-1 and TRBJ2-1, the complete variable domain is KAGVTQTPRYLIKTRGQQVTLSCSPISGHRSVSWYQQTPGQGLQFLFEYFSETQRNKGNFPGRFSGRQFSNSRSEMNVSTLELGDSALYLCASSLVGGSYNEQFFGPGTRLTVL.

The V gene is TRBV6-5, the J gene TRBJ2-7, with TRBD1 matching over 8 bases. This CDR3 has 14 amino acids. Looked up from germline, CDR1 is MNHEY and CDR2 is SVGAGI. Unmatched junction bases numbered 8, after V lost 6 bases and J lost 4 bases. The CDR3 DNA sequence: TGTGCCAGCAGAACAGGGGGAACACGGTACGAGCAGTACTTC. Its protein product is CASRTGGTRYEQYF.

The table lists this clone with a few counts. This chain links TRBV7-2 with TRBJ2-7; 7 bases align to TRBD1. The junction had 7 bases not matched to a gene; V was cut back by 5 bases and J by 3 bases. This CDR3 has 14 amino acids. From germline, CDR1 is SGHTA and CDR2 FQGNSA. The CDR3 protein is CASSGWTGNYEQYF. The CDR3 nucleotides are TGTGCCAGCAGCGGGTGGACAGGCAACTACGAGCAGTACTTC.

This CDR3 is CASSVGLADQETQYF. CDR3 nucleotide sequence: TGTGCCAGCAGCGTCGGACTAGCGGACCAAGAGACCCAGTACTTC. The chain employs TRBV3-1 (or the pseudogene TRBV3-2) and TRBJ2-5; the match to TRBD2 covers 10 bases. The CDR3 has 15 amino acids. J was trimmed by 0 bases and V by 5 bases; bases with no gene match: 3. Germline CDR1 LGHDT, CDR2 YNNKEL (reference sequence).

The chain employs TRBV28 and TRBJ1-4, with D unclear. Trimming removed 6 bases from V and 4 bases from J, with 30 bases in between. Germline CDR1 and CDR2: MDHEN and SYDVKM. The CDR3 length is 20 residues. CDR3 nucleotide sequence: TGTGCCAGCAGCCTAAGTTCGGTTTGGAGGGCTAAGCGGGGTAATGAAAAACTGTTTTTT. Residues: CASSLSSVWRAKRGNEKLFF.

V gene TRBV19 combines with J gene TRBJ2-3; no clear D. V lost 4 bases and J lost 3, with 8 bases in between. This CDR3 comprises 13 residues. Germline CDR1 LNHDA, CDR2 SQIVND (reference sequence). DNA for the CDR3: TGTGCCAGTAGTACCCGTCCGACAGATACGCAGTATTTT. Its protein is CASSTRPTDTQYF.

V usage is TRBV6-5 and J usage is TRBJ1-2, with 9 bases that match TRBD1. J gave up 7 bases and V 0 bases, and 6 bases lay outside the gene matches. The CDR3 runs to 15 residues. Germline V gene sequence: CDR1 MNHEY, CDR2 SVGAGI. As DNA, the CDR3 is TGTGCCAGCAGTTACTCCGGGACAGGGAGCTCTGGCTACACCTTC. It codes for CASSYSGTGSSGYTF.

V gene TRBV15 combines with J gene TRBJ2-1, with 7 bases matching TRBD1. This CDR3 contains 16 residues. J gave up 6 bases and V 1 base, and 9 bases lay outside the gene matches. The germline CDR1 and CDR2 sequences are LNHNV and YYDKDF (reference sequence). This chain's CDR3 is CATSRGNRGYSNEQFF. Here the CDR3 DNA reads TGTGCCACCAGCAGAGGGAACAGGGGTTATTCCAATGAGCAGTTCTTC.

This rearrangement joins TRBV5-8 to TRBJ2-4; 7 nucleotides align to TRBD2. J was trimmed by 4 bases and V by 0 bases; bases with no gene match: 1. Per the germline V gene, CDR1 is SGHTS and CDR2 is YDEGEE. This CDR3 spans 14 amino acids. The CDR3 loop reads CASSLGRGKNIQYF. In DNA form, the CDR3 reads TGTGCCAGCAGCTTGGGGCGGGGGAAAAACATTCAGTACTTC.

This clone was picked up a small number of times. The chain combines TRBV4-1 with TRBJ2-7, with TRBD2 matching 11 bases. The CDR3 is 15 amino acids. After removal of 3 bases from V and 3 bases from J, the junction contained 4 bases not matched to a gene. Germline V CDR1 and CDR2: MGHRA, YSYEKL. CDR3 in DNA: TGCGCCAGCAGCCAGCCCGGGACTAGCGGCTACGAGCAGTACTTC. Protein product: CASSQPGTSGYEQYF.

Points on this clone: The identical CDR3 is also encoded by other nucleotide sequences in the sample. This chain connects TRBV7-2 to TRBJ1-2; D ambiguous. CDR3 length: 13 residues. CDR1 and CDR2 (germline): SGHTA, FQGNSA. V was trimmed by 3 bases and J by 2 bases, leaving 7 bases between them. The CDR3 nucleotides read TGTGCCAGCAGCTTGGCGGGGAACTATGGCTACACCTTC. Amino acids: CASSLAGNYGYTF.

This sequence joins TRBV19 and TRBJ1-2; D remains unclear. The CDR3 consists of 13 residues. The V gene lost 3 bases and the J gene lost 0 bases, with 5 bases spanning the gap. Germline assignment: CDR1 LNHDA and CDR2 SQIVND (reference sequence). The CDR3 here is CASSMYTNYGYTF. As DNA, the CDR3 is TGTGCCAGTAGTATGTACACTAACTATGGCTACACCTTC.

The V and J genes are TRBV7-3 and TRBJ2-7, with 9 positions matching TRBD1. Germline V gene lookup returns CDR1 SGHTA and CDR2 FQGTGA. The CDR3 is made up of 15 amino acids. The junction had 8 bases not matched to a gene; V was cut back by 4 bases and J by 4 bases. CDR3 DNA: TGTGCCAGCAGCTCCCCAGACAGGGGGATATACGAGCAGTACTTC. Its protein product is CASSSPDRGIYEQYF.

The chain uses TRBV2 and TRBJ2-2; 11 bases map to TRBD1. CDR3 length: 15 residues. V lost 6 bases and J lost 7; bases outside the gene matches: 7. Germline loops: CDR1 SNHLY, CDR2 FYNNEI. The CDR3 DNA is TGTGCCAGCAGGATCGGACAGGGGGCTATCGGGGAGCTGTTTTTT. Its translation: CASRIGQGAIGELFF. Drawing the rest from reference TRBV2 and TRBJ2-2, the complete variable domain is EPEVTQTPSHQVTQMGQEVILRCVPISNHLYFYWYRQILGQKVEFLVSFYNNEISEKSEIFDDQFSVERPDGSNFTLKIRSTKLEDSAMYFCASRIGQGAIGELFFGEGSRLTVL.

This clone was recorded a few times. J is TRBJ2-7 and V is TRBV7-2; 8 bases map to TRBD2. The CDR3 contains 13 residues. V shed 2 bases and J 3 bases; nucleotides not matched to a gene: 0. Germline loops: CDR1 SGHTA, CDR2 FQGNSA. CDR3 region: CASSLLAGYEQYF. In DNA, the CDR3 is TGTGCCAGCAGCTTACTAGCGGGCTACGAGCAGTACTTC.

The chain carries TRBV7-9 and TRBJ1-5; D gene ambiguous. The germline V gene has CDR1 SEHNR and CDR2 FQNEAQ (reference sequence). The CDR3 sequence is 16 residues long. V lost 0 bases and J lost 2, with 11 bases in between. CDR3 in DNA: TGTGCCAGCAGCTTAGCCCCGGGAACGGGCAATCAGCCCCAGCATTTT. Translation gives CASSLAPGTGNQPQHF.

Only a few counts were recorded for this clone. V is TRBV27 and J is TRBJ1-6, with D possibly TRBD1 on 6 matching bases. The CDR3 is made up of 16 amino acids. Looked up from germline, CDR1 is MNHEY and CDR2 is SMNVEV (reference sequence). V was shortened by 2 bases and J by 7 bases, with 15 bases between the two germline ends. The CDR3 sequence: CASSLRGGLGNSPLHF. The DNA of the CDR3 is TGTGCCAGCAGTTTAAGGGGGGGACTGGGGAATTCACCCCTCCACTTT.

This chain links TRBV5-4 with TRBJ1-5; TRBD1 agrees at 7 bases. Germline V gives CDR1 SGHNT, CDR2 YYREEE (reference sequence). CDR3 length equals 16 residues. V dropped 6 bases and J dropped 4; count of bases not matched to a gene: 13. CDR3: CASNPRIGQENQPQHF. CDR3 in DNA: TGTGCCAGCAACCCCCGGATAGGACAGGAAAATCAGCCCCAGCATTTT.

Points on this clone: Other DNA sequences in the sample encode the same CDR3. The J gene is TRBJ2-1, the V gene TRBV3-1 (or the pseudogene TRBV3-2); 14 nucleotides line up with TRBD2. CDR1 is LGHDT and CDR2 is YNNKEL in the germline V gene (reference sequence). Trimming at V came to 4 bases and at J to 9 bases, leaving 5 bases not matched to a gene. The CDR3 contains 15 residues. CDR3 in amino acids: CASSRGLAGAGEQFF. The DNA of the CDR3 is TGTGCCAGCAGCCGGGGACTAGCGGGAGCTGGTGAGCAGTTCTTC.

The V and J genes are TRBV30 and TRBJ1-6; 7 bases line up with TRBD1. V lost 2 bases, J lost 10 bases, and 14 bases stayed unmatched. This CDR3 contains 16 residues. Germline V CDR1 and CDR2: GTSNPN, SVGIG (reference sequence). CDR3 DNA sequence: TGTGCCTGGAGTACTGGGACAGCCGCGCTTGGCTCACCCCTCCACTTT. It yields the protein CAWSTGTAALGSPLHF.